These 23 T cell receptor beta chains share one sample of origin, sequenced in a study of blood T cell repertoires in COVID-19. TCRdb's copy holds only in-frame clones and misses some; the assay was immunoSEQ multiplex PCR. The sample holds about 160,000 clones, around 84% seen once. Input material: peripheral blood. These receptors were collected from a man aged 50-60 years with active or convalescent COVID-19.

This sequence joins TRBV11-3 and TRBJ2-2, with 8 positions matching TRBD2. The CDR3 has 16 amino acids. Losses at the gene ends were 2 bases for V and 4 bases for J; bases not matched to a gene: 6. In germline, CDR1 is SGHNT, CDR2 YENEEA. The CDR3 nucleotides are TGTGCCAGCAGCTTACTCGGGAGGGTCGGCACCGGGGAGCTGTTTTTT. This encodes CASSLLGRVGTGELFF. The full variable domain, its missing parts supplied by reference TRBV11-3 and TRBJ2-2, is EAGVVQSPRYKIIEKKQPVAFWCNPISGHNTLYWYLQNLGQGPELLIRYENEEAVDDSQLPKDRFSAERLKGVDSTLKIQPAELGDSAVYLCASSLLGRVGTGELFFGEGSRLTVL.

CDR3 sequence: CASSLGGDSTNEQFF. In DNA form, the CDR3 reads TGCGCCAGCAGCTTGGGGGGGGACTCCACCAATGAGCAGTTCTTC. J is TRBJ2-1 and V is TRBV5-1, with a possible D match to TRBD2 (6 bases). The V and J ends lost 0 bases and 6 bases respectively, with 13 bases between them. Germline CDR1 reads SGHRS; CDR2 reads YFSETQ. This CDR3 is built from 15 residues.

This clone was seen at least ten times. The chain combines TRBV7-9 with TRBJ2-1; D unresolved. V was pared by 1 base and J by 1 base, with 8 bases between. There are 15 residues in the CDR3. Germline CDR1 reads SEHNR; CDR2 reads FQNEAQ (reference sequence). The CDR3 loop reads CASSLDPLSYNEQFF. The CDR3 bases are TGTGCCAGCAGCTTAGATCCACTATCCTACAATGAGCAGTTCTTC. Full variable domain (missing parts from reference TRBV7-9 and TRBJ2-1): DTGVSQNPRHKITKRGQNVTFRCDPISEHNRLYWYRQTLGQGPEFLTYFQNEAQLEKSRLLSDRFSAERPKGSFSTLEIQRTEQGDSAMYLCASSLDPLSYNEQFFGPGTRLTVL.

This clone was detected ten times or more. The sample has other DNA sequences that encode this CDR3 too. The chain links TRBV27 to TRBJ2-7, with 12 bases aligning to TRBD2. CDR1 MNHEY and CDR2 SMNVEV come from the germline V gene (reference sequence). J lost 4 bases, V lost 5 bases, and 3 bases had no gene match. This CDR3 has 14 residues. The CDR3 DNA sequence: TGTGCCAGCAGTCCCGGGACTAGCGGGTACGAGCAGTACTTC. It specifies CASSPGTSGYEQYF.

In regard to this clone: The junction differs from germline at one of its ends, possibly a read error. This chain joins TRBV7-7 and TRBJ2-5, with TRBD2 matching 7 bases. In germline, CDR1 is SSHAT, CDR2 FNYEAQ (reference sequence). CDR3 length: 16 amino acids. The CDR3 sequence is CASSLGASGAKETQYF. In DNA form, the CDR3 reads TGTGCTAGCAGCTTAGGGGCTAGCGGAGCAAAAGAGACCCAGTACTTC.

The chain uses TRBV7-8 and TRBJ2-7, with D possibly being TRBD2 (6 bases). Germline lookup yields CDR1 SGHVS and CDR2 FQNEAQ. This CDR3 contains 15 residues. The V end was cut by 4 bases, the J end by 2 bases, with 15 bases between. The CDR3 sequence: CASSSIRERPYEQYF. The CDR3 bases are TGTGCCAGCAGCTCGATACGGGAGAGACCCTACGAGCAGTACTTC.

Notes on this clone: Within the sample, other DNA sequences also encode this same CDR3. The chain links TRBV9 to TRBJ1-4, with 8 nucleotides matching TRBD1. The CDR3 consists of 14 residues. Germline CDR1 SGDLS, CDR2 YYNGEE. After removal of 3 bases from V and 8 bases from J, the junction contained 6 bases not matched to a gene. CDR3 coding DNA: TGTGCCAGCAGCGCCGGACAGGGTGGAGAAAAACTGTTTTTT. It codes for CASSAGQGGEKLFF.

The chain couples TRBV28 to TRBJ1-1; 7 nucleotides align to TRBD1. The V segment lost 6 bases and the J segment 1 base; nucleotides outside the gene matches: 5. Germline V CDR1 and CDR2: MDHEN, SYDVKM. The CDR3 contains 14 residues. The CDR3 sequence is CASRSGQPNTEAFF. The CDR3 nucleotides are TGTGCCAGCAGATCGGGACAGCCGAACACTGAAGCTTTCTTT. The complete variable domain, with remaining parts taken from reference TRBV28 and TRBJ1-1, reads DVKVTQSSRYLVKRTGEKVFLECVQDMDHENMFWYRQDPGLGLRLIYFSYDVKMKEKGDIPEGYSVSREKKERFSLILESASTNQTSMYLCASRSGQPNTEAFFGQGTRLTVV.

V gene TRBV3-1 (or the pseudogene TRBV3-2) combines with J gene TRBJ1-1; no firm D call. CDR3 length: 16 residues. The germline CDR1 and CDR2 sequences are LGHDT and YNNKEL (reference sequence). The V and J ends lost 4 bases and 0 bases respectively, with 15 bases between them. The CDR3 region has the DNA TGTGCCAGCAGCCCCCTTGAGGAGGGATTGAACACTGAAGCTTTCTTT. This translates into CASSPLEEGLNTEAFF.

V gene TRBV5-6 combines with J gene TRBJ1-4; TRBD1 matches at 8 bases. The germline V gene has CDR1 SGHDT and CDR2 YYEEEE. The CDR3 runs to 15 residues. V lost 4 bases to trimming and J lost 8 bases; unmatched junction nucleotides: 10. The CDR3 DNA sequence: TGTGCCAGCAGCACTACCGGGACAGGCAAGGAAAAACTGTTTTTT. This gives the protein CASSTTGTGKEKLFF.

The CDR3 loop reads CASSYSHSGSADTQYF. CDR3 coding DNA: TGTGCCAGCAGTTACTCGCACAGCGGGAGTGCAGATACGCAGTATTTT. This chain uses TRBV6-5 with TRBJ2-3; 8 bases are a match to TRBD2. The CDR3 is made up of 16 amino acids. With 0 bases clipped from V and 4 bases from J, the junction kept 6 bases outside the gene matches. CDR1 is MNHEY and CDR2 is SVGAGI in the germline V gene.

The rearrangement joins TRBV2 to TRBJ1-4; D uncertain. Trimming removed 4 bases at V and 0 bases at J, with 12 bases between. Germline V gene sequence: CDR1 SNHLY, CDR2 FYNNEI. The length of the CDR3 is 16 residues. The CDR3 coding sequence is TGTGCCAGCAGTGTTATGGGCCCTGCAACTAATGAAAAACTGTTTTTT. The encoded protein is CASSVMGPATNEKLFF.

The chain links TRBV7-8 to TRBJ2-7; the D gene is possibly TRBD2 (7 bases). CDR1 is SGHVS, CDR2 FQNEAQ, per germline. V lost 5 bases and J lost 4, with 21 bases in between. The CDR3 consists of 16 residues. DNA for the CDR3: TGTGCCAGCAGCCCTCTAGGGGGGGCTATAATTTACGAGCAGTACTTC. Protein: CASSPLGGAIIYEQYF. The complete variable domain, with remaining parts taken from reference TRBV7-8 and TRBJ2-7, reads GAGVSQSPRYKVAKRGQDVALRCDPISGHVSLFWYQQALGQGPEFLTYFQNEAQLDKSGLPSDRFFAERPEGSVSTLKIQRTQQEDSAVYLCASSPLGGAIIYEQYFGPGTRLTVT.

This chain connects TRBV25-1 to TRBJ2-1; TRBD2 matches 8 bases. Germline CDR1 and CDR2: MGHDK and SYGVNS. The trim removed 2 bases at V and 8 bases at J, leaving 8 bases unmatched. The CDR3 sequence is 15 residues long. The CDR3 spells CASSEPGTRAYEQFF. CDR3 nucleotides: TGTGCCAGCAGTGAACCCGGGACTAGGGCATATGAGCAGTTCTTC.

The rearrangement uses TRBV9 and TRBJ1-5, with TRBD1 identical over 7 bases. Per the germline V gene, CDR1 is SGDLS and CDR2 is YYNGEE. The CDR3 loop spans 13 amino acids. The J segment lost 6 bases and the V segment lost 4 bases, leaving 4 bases of the junction unmatched. In DNA, the CDR3 is TGTGCCAGCAGCCCGGGACAGACTCAGCCCCAGCATTTT. Translating it yields CASSPGQTQPQHF.

The chain combines TRBV7-9 with TRBJ2-2, with D perhaps matching TRBD1 (6 bases). The germline CDR1 and CDR2 sequences are SEHNR and FQNEAQ (reference sequence). V was shortened by 6 bases and J by 0 bases, with 14 bases between the two germline ends. The CDR3 covers 16 residues. The CDR3, as DNA: TGTGCCAGCAGTCGCACTGGGACATCGAACACCGGGGAGCTGTTTTTT. This gives the protein CASSRTGTSNTGELFF.

The chain combines TRBV4-1 with TRBJ2-5; possible D gene TRBD1, 6 bases. The germline CDR1 and CDR2 sequences are MGHRA and YSYEKL. V was clipped by 0 bases and J by 0 bases, with 17 bases between them. The CDR3 spans 18 residues. The CDR3 region has the DNA TGCGCCAGCAGCCAAGAGGGACAACCACACTCGTACCAAGAGACCCAGTACTTC. Translation: CASSQEGQPHSYQETQYF.

The CDR3 region is CSAYSGNEQYF. In DNA, the CDR3 is TGCAGTGCTTACTCAGGGAACGAGCAGTACTTC. The chain has TRBV20-1 and TRBJ2-7; a possible D gene is TRBD1 (5 bases). The CDR3 sequence is 11 residues long. V gave up 5 bases and J gave up 5 bases, with 10 bases separating them. Per the germline V gene, CDR1 is DFQATT and CDR2 is SNEGSKA (reference sequence).

This clone was recorded once. This sequence joins TRBV18 and TRBJ1-1; no reliable D call. This CDR3 spans 14 amino acids. Germline V gene sequence: CDR1 KGHSH, CDR2 LQKENI. The germline V and J ends were trimmed by 0 bases and 1 base, with 6 bases remaining between them. CDR3 amino acids: CASSPPVRNTEAFF. The CDR3 DNA reads as TGTGCCAGCTCACCACCAGTTAGGAACACTGAAGCTTTCTTT.

The chain uses TRBV7-2 and TRBJ1-5, with D tentatively TRBD1 (6 bases). Germline V gene sequence: CDR1 SGHTA, CDR2 FQGNSA. The CDR3 spans 16 residues. V lost 0 bases and J 4 bases, leaving 13 bases between the germline ends. The CDR3 region is CASSLAHRVGNQPQHF. In DNA form, the CDR3 reads TGTGCCAGCAGCTTAGCCCACAGGGTTGGAAATCAGCCCCAGCATTTT.

This clone is a singleton in its sample. V and J are TRBV6-1 and TRBJ1-1; TRBD1 might be the D (6 bases). The V end lost 3 bases, the J end lost 3 bases, and 8 bases lay between the germline ends. Germline CDR1 and CDR2: MNHNS and SASEGT. CDR3 length: 13 residues. This CDR3 reads CASSDRGYTEAFF. In nucleotides, the CDR3 is TGTGCCAGCAGTGACAGGGGTTACACTGAAGCTTTCTTT.

The rearrangement links TRBV6-5 to TRBJ1-3; 9 bases are a match to TRBD1. The CDR3 consists of 15 residues. The germline gives CDR1 MNHEY, CDR2 SVGAGI. V lost 6 bases and J lost 1; bases outside the gene matches: 4. CDR3 in amino acids: CASRGQGTSGNTIYF. CDR3 coding DNA: TGTGCCAGCAGGGGACAGGGAACTTCTGGAAACACCATATATTTT.

This clone was recorded a few times. This chain joins TRBV6-5 and TRBJ2-5, with D uncertain. With 4 bases removed from V and 5 bases from J, the gap between germline ends came to 11 bases. Germline CDR1 reads MNHEY; CDR2 reads SVGAGI. The CDR3 has 13 residues. The CDR3 DNA sequence: TGTGCCAGCAGTTTTCGAGTTTGGGAGACCCAGTACTTC. This sequence encodes CASSFRVWETQYF.